These T cell receptor beta chains were read from a single sample in a study of shared clonotypes between healthy human individuals. Libraries were prepared by immunoSEQ multiplex PCR; TCRdb keeps only in-frame clonotypes and omits some of them. The sample includes approximately 2.1 million clones, more than 85% of them seen just once. Sequenced sample: naive CD4+ T cells from PBMCs. These TCRs come from a man aged 18 to 30 in good health. Some clones in this sample may be carry-over from other donors' samples. Both conserved end residues are part of each CDR3. A D gene is named only where the DNA matches it firmly. Some rows mark clone size as missing; the rest say once, few, many or name a class of expanded clone.

D: NA; V: TRBV12-1; size: NA; J: TRBJ2-1; CDR3: CASSPKEGEQFF; DNA: TGTGCCAGCAGCCCTAAGGAGGGTGAGCAGTTCTTC
D: TRBD1; V: TRBV7-8; size: NA; J: TRBJ1-3; CDR3: CASSLLGRGLGNTIYF; DNA: TGTGCCAGCAGCTTACTGGGCAGGGGGCTAGGAAACACCATATATTTT
D: NA; V: TRBV28; size: once; J: TRBJ1-1; CDR3: CASSLWEGGIAEAFF; DNA: TGTGCCAGCAGTTTATGGGAGGGGGGCATAGCTGAAGCTTTCTTT
D: NA; V: TRBV28; size: NA; J: TRBJ2-1; CDR3: CASGPPGDNEQFF; DNA: TGTGCCAGCGGCCCTCCGGGGGACAATGAGCAGTTCTTC
D: NA; V: TRBV5-6; size: NA; J: TRBJ2-5; CDR3: CASSLGAGAAQTQYF; DNA: TGTGCCAGCAGCTTGGGGGCAGGGGCAGCACAGACCCAGTACTTC
D: TRBD2; V: TRBV5-1; size: NA; J: TRBJ2-1; CDR3: CASSPLTSSNEQFF; DNA: TGCGCCAGCAGCCCGCTGACTAGCTCTAATGAGCAGTTCTTC
D: NA; V: TRBV7-2; size: NA; J: TRBJ2-3; CDR3: CASSIDTGATTDTQYF; DNA: TGTGCCAGCAGCATAGATACGGGGGCAACCACAGATACGCAGTATTTT
D: NA; V: TRBV7-9; size: NA; J: TRBJ2-5; CDR3: CASSFLPRAPETQYF; DNA: TGTGCCAGCAGCTTCCTGCCTCGAGCCCCAGAGACCCAGTACTTC
D: NA; V: TRBV11-2; size: NA; J: TRBJ1-2; CDR3: CASSPGNYGYTF; DNA: TGTGCCAGCAGCCCGGGGAACTATGGCTACACCTTC
D: NA; V: TRBV29-1; size: NA; J: TRBJ2-7; CDR3: CSVSRGYEQYF; DNA: TGCAGCGTCTCCCGGGGCTACGAGCAGTACTTC
D: TRBD1; V: TRBV7-9; size: NA; J: TRBJ1-5; CDR3: CASSRDRDVQPQHF; DNA: TGTGCCAGCAGCCGGGACAGGGATGTGCAGCCCCAGCATTTT
D: NA; V: TRBV7-8; size: NA; J: TRBJ1-1; CDR3: CASSLVQGNTEAFF; DNA: TGTGCCAGCAGCTTAGTACAGGGGAACACTGAAGCTTTCTTT
D: TRBD2; V: TRBV2; size: NA; J: TRBJ2-1; CDR3: CASSVGGSEFF; DNA: TGTGCCAGCAGTGTCGGGGGGAGCGAGTTCTTC
D: NA; V: TRBV6-5; size: NA; J: TRBJ2-7; CDR3: CASSLGYEQYF; DNA: TGTGCCAGCAGCCTCGGGTACGAGCAGTACTTC
D: NA; V: TRBV5-1; size: NA; J: TRBJ2-7; CDR3: CASSLVSGSPEQYF; DNA: TGCGCCAGCAGCTTGGTTTCAGGGTCACCCGAGCAGTACTTC
D: TRBD2; V: TRBV28; size: NA; J: TRBJ2-7; CDR3: CASGTSGISYEQYF; DNA: TGTGCCAGCGGGACTAGCGGGATCTCCTACGAGCAGTACTTC
D: TRBD1; V: TRBV2; size: NA; J: TRBJ2-5; CDR3: CASSDEGQGVETQYF; DNA: TGTGCCAGCAGTGATGAAGGCCAGGGGGTAGAGACCCAGTACTTC
D: NA; V: TRBV7-8; size: NA; J: TRBJ1-1; CDR3: CASQRLLNTEAFF; DNA: TGTGCCAGTCAGCGGCTCCTCAACACTGAAGCTTTCTTT
D: NA; V: TRBV27; size: NA; J: TRBJ2-7; CDR3: CASSLVPDSTYEQYF; DNA: TGTGCCAGCAGTTTAGTGCCCGACTCTACATACGAGCAGTACTTC
D: NA; V: TRBV28; size: NA; J: TRBJ1-2; CDR3: CASSLGSTYGYTF; DNA: TGTGCCAGCAGTTTGGGCAGCACCTATGGCTACACCTTC
D: NA; V: TRBV4-1; size: NA; J: TRBJ1-3; CDR3: CASSPLTGLGNTIYF; DNA: TGCGCCAGCAGCCCCTTGACTGGGTTGGGAAACACCATATATTTT
D: TRBD2; V: TRBV6-6; size: NA; J: TRBJ2-1; CDR3: CASSFRLAGVVNEQFF; DNA: TGTGCCAGCAGTTTCCGGCTAGCGGGAGTAGTCAATGAGCAGTTCTTC
D: TRBD2; V: TRBV5-1; size: NA; J: TRBJ2-5; CDR3: CASTPVAGSQETQYF; DNA: TGCGCCAGCACCCCAGTAGCGGGATCGCAAGAGACCCAGTACTTC
D: TRBD1; V: TRBV5-1; size: NA; J: TRBJ2-2; CDR3: CASSLSGTGIGELFF; DNA: TGTGCCAGCAGCTTGTCCGGGACAGGGATCGGGGAGCTGTTTTTT
D: TRBD2; V: TRBV5-5; size: once; J: TRBJ2-7; CDR3: CASSLGLAPYEQYF; DNA: TGTGCCAGCAGCTTGGGACTAGCCCCCTACGAGCAGTACTTC
D: TRBD2; V: TRBV4-2; size: NA; J: TRBJ2-7; CDR3: CASSRSGTSYEQYF; DNA: TGTGCCAGCAGCCGGTCCGGGACTAGCTACGAGCAGTACTTC
D: TRBD2; V: TRBV9; size: NA; J: TRBJ2-1; CDR3: CASSVELADYNEQFF; DNA: TGTGCCAGCAGCGTAGAACTAGCGGACTACAATGAGCAGTTCTTC
D: NA; V: TRBV28; size: NA; J: TRBJ2-7; CDR3: CASSSPHEGGTYEQYF; DNA: TGTGCCAGCAGTTCCCCGCACGAGGGAGGAACCTACGAGCAGTACTTC
D: NA; V: TRBV7-3; size: NA; J: TRBJ1-1; CDR3: CASSSGQLNTEAFF; DNA: TGTGCCAGCAGCTCCGGACAGCTGAACACTGAAGCTTTCTTT
D: TRBD1; V: TRBV18; size: NA; J: TRBJ1-4; CDR3: CASSPTGQPTGVMKGKLFF; DNA: TGTGCCAGCTCACCAACGGGACAGCCGACGGGGGTAATGAAGGGGAAACTGTTTTTT
D: NA; V: TRBV4-2; size: once; J: TRBJ1-5; CDR3: CASSRDRTYSNQPQHF; DNA: TGTGCCAGCAGTCGCGACAGGACCTATAGCAATCAGCCCCAGCATTTT
D: TRBD1; V: TRBV2; size: NA; J: TRBJ2-2; CDR3: CASSGTGGAPGELFF; DNA: TGTGCCAGCAGCGGAACAGGGGGCGCCCCCGGGGAGCTGTTTTTT
D: NA; V: TRBV4-2; size: NA; J: TRBJ2-3; CDR3: CASSQDRIRDTQYF; DNA: TGTGCCAGCAGCCAAGATCGTATTCGAGATACGCAGTATTTT
D: NA; V: TRBV19; size: NA; J: TRBJ1-2; CDR3: CASSITGQGQYGYTF; DNA: TGTGCCAGTAGTATTACCGGGCAGGGCCAATATGGCTACACCTTC
D: NA; V: TRBV15; size: NA; J: TRBJ2-7; CDR3: CATSPRPTYEQYF; DNA: TGTGCCACCAGCCCTCGACCTACCTACGAGCAGTACTTC
D: TRBD2; V: TRBV5-6; size: NA; J: TRBJ2-4; CDR3: CASSLRLAGGGNIQYF; DNA: TGTGCCAGCAGCTTGAGGCTAGCGGGTGGGGGAAACATTCAGTACTTC
D: TRBD1; V: TRBV27; size: NA; J: TRBJ2-7; CDR3: CASSEGQGVGEQYF; DNA: TGTGCCAGCAGTGAGGGACAGGGGGTAGGCGAGCAGTACTTC
D: NA; V: TRBV5-5; size: NA; J: TRBJ1-1; CDR3: CASSLVPDNTEAFF; DNA: TGTGCCAGCAGCTTGGTTCCAGATAACACTGAAGCTTTCTTT
D: NA; V: TRBV5-1; size: NA; J: TRBJ2-5; CDR3: CASSLVGVGETQYF; DNA: TGCGCCAGCAGCTTGGTGGGAGTTGGTGAGACCCAGTACTTC
D: NA; V: TRBV9; size: NA; J: TRBJ2-3; CDR3: CASSVVGGRFSDTQYF; DNA: TGTGCCAGCAGCGTAGTAGGGGGGAGATTTTCCGATACGCAGTATTTT
D: TRBD1; V: TRBV7-3; size: NA; J: TRBJ2-7; CDR3: CASSFTGTGSYEQYF; DNA: TGTGCCAGCAGCTTTACCGGGACAGGGAGCTACGAGCAGTACTTC
D: TRBD2; V: TRBV30; size: NA; J: TRBJ2-5; CDR3: CAWSVLGGGRWQETQYF; DNA: TGTGCCTGGAGTGTTCTCGGGGGGGGGCGATGGCAAGAGACCCAGTACTTC
D: NA; V: TRBV29-1; size: NA; J: TRBJ2-3; CDR3: CSVVTGADTQYF; DNA: TGCAGCGTTGTTACCGGAGCAGATACGCAGTATTTT
D: TRBD1; V: TRBV19; size: NA; J: TRBJ2-3; CDR3: CASKRDRISTDTQYF; DNA: TGTGCCAGTAAAAGGGACAGGATCAGCACAGATACGCAGTATTTT
D: NA; V: TRBV5-1; size: NA; J: TRBJ1-1; CDR3: CASSAIGTYERVNTEAFF; DNA: TGCGCCAGCAGCGCCATAGGGACATATGAAAGGGTGAACACTGAAGCTTTCTTT
D: NA; V: TRBV6-5; size: once; J: TRBJ1-1; CDR3: CASTSRQAGGTEAFF; DNA: TGTGCCAGCACCTCCAGACAAGCAGGAGGTACTGAAGCTTTCTTT
D: NA; V: TRBV11-3; size: NA; J: TRBJ2-1; CDR3: CASSLGPNNEQFF; DNA: TGTGCCAGCAGCCTCGGACCAAACAATGAGCAGTTCTTC
D: TRBD2; V: TRBV5-1; size: NA; J: TRBJ2-7; CDR3: CASSHTGTSDDEQYF; DNA: TGCGCCAGCAGCCACACCGGGACTAGCGATGACGAGCAGTACTTC
D: TRBD2; V: TRBV7-2; size: NA; J: TRBJ2-7; CDR3: CASSLGSGSLYEQYF; DNA: TGTGCCAGCAGCTTAGGTAGCGGGAGCCTCTACGAGCAGTACTTC
D: TRBD2; V: TRBV28; size: NA; J: TRBJ2-1; CDR3: CASSSSGTSGYNEQFF; DNA: TGTGCCAGCAGTTCCTCCGGGACTAGCGGATACAATGAGCAGTTCTTC
D: NA; V: TRBV4-1; size: NA; J: TRBJ2-7; CDR3: CASSQLDRYYEQYF; DNA: TGCGCCAGCAGCCAACTGGACCGATACTACGAGCAGTACTTC
D: NA; V: TRBV6-6; size: once; J: TRBJ1-1; CDR3: CASRTQRTVNTEAFF; DNA: TGTGCCAGCAGAACCCAGAGGACAGTAAACACTGAAGCTTTCTTT
D: NA; V: TRBV9; size: few; J: TRBJ1-1; CDR3: CASSAQLTLNTEAFF; DNA: TGTGCCAGCAGCGCCCAGTTAACACTGAACACTGAAGCTTTCTTT
D: NA; V: TRBV7-9; size: NA; J: TRBJ1-5; CDR3: CASSLGSRNQPQHF; DNA: TGTGCCAGCAGCTTAGGCAGTCGCAATCAGCCCCAGCATTTT
D: TRBD1; V: TRBV2; size: NA; J: TRBJ1-5; CDR3: CASSPDRGNQPQHF; DNA: TGTGCCAGCAGCCCTGACAGGGGCAATCAGCCCCAGCATTTT
D: TRBD2; V: TRBV5-4; size: NA; J: TRBJ2-1; CDR3: CASSLGLAGALLNNEQFF; DNA: TGTGCCAGCAGCTTGGGACTAGCGGGAGCACTCCTGAACAATGAGCAGTTCTTC
D: NA; V: TRBV30; size: NA; J: TRBJ2-5; CDR3: CAWKSEETQYF; DNA: TGTGCCTGGAAGTCAGAAGAGACCCAGTACTTC
D: NA; V: TRBV9; size: NA; J: TRBJ2-3; CDR3: CASSVGGADTQYF; DNA: TGTGCCAGCAGCGTAGGGGGCGCAGATACGCAGTATTTT
D: NA; V: TRBV10-3; size: NA; J: TRBJ1-2; CDR3: CAISESTRRENYGYTF; DNA: TGTGCCATCAGTGAGTCGACTCGGAGGGAAAACTATGGCTACACCTTC
D: NA; V: TRBV27; size: NA; J: TRBJ2-3; CDR3: CASSLSGLTDTQYF; DNA: TGTGCCAGCAGTTTATCAGGGCTCACAGATACGCAGTATTTT